The clone carrying this T cell receptor (beta chain) was picked up one time. One end of the junction is discordant with germline, which a read error may explain. The germline V gene encodes CDR1 SEHNR and CDR2 FQNEAQ (reference sequence). The CDR3 totals 17 residues. It was with 60 Vbeta and 13 Jbeta primers that the PCR ran. Here immunoSEQ multiplex PCR was the method, and the copy in TCRdb shows in-frame clones only, minus some. The sample has around 120,000 clones, 75% to 85% seen once. The record originates from a study of cytomegalovirus exposure and HLA in healthy donors. Each donor was healthy, and each was a bone marrow donor.

This receptor was identified in a man younger than 45 in good health and CMV-seropositive. Material for sequencing was PBMCs. The chain joins TRBV7-9 to TRBJ1-5, with D tentatively TRBD1 (5 bases). The CDR3: CSSSLAFTGLSNQPQHF. CDR3 DNA sequence: TGTTCCAGCAGCTTAGCGTTTACAGGCCTTAGCAATCAGCCCCAGCATTTT.